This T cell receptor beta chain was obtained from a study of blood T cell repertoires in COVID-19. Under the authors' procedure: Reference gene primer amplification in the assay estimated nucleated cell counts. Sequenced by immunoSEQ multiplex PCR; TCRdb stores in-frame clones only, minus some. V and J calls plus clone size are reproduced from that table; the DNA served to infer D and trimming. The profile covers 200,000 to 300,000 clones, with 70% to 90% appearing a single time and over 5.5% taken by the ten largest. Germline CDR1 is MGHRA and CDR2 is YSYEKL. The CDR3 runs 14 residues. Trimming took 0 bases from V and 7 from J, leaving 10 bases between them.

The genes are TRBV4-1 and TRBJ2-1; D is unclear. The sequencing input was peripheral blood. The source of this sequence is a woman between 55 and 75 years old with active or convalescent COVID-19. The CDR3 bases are TGCGCCAGCAGCCAAGATTTTGGCCGAAATGAGCAGTTCTTC. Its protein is CASSQDFGRNEQFF.